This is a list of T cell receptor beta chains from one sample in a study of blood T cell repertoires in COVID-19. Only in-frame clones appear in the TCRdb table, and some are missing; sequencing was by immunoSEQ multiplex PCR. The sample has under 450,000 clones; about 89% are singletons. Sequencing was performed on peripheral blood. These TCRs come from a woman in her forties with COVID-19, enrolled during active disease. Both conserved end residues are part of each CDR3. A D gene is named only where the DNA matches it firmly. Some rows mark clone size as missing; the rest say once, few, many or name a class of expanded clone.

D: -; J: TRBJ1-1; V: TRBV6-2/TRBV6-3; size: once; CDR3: CASSYPLGRGGTEAFF; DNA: TGTGCCAGCAGTTACCCTCTCGGAAGGGGGGGCACTGAAGCTTTCTTT
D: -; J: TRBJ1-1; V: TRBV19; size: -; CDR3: CASSGQNTGKSTEAFF; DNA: TGTGCCAGTAGTGGCCAAAATACAGGGAAATCGACTGAAGCTTTCTTT
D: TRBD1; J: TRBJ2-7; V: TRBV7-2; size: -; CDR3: CASSARQGASEQYF; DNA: TGTGCCAGCAGCGCACGACAGGGGGCGAGCGAGCAGTACTTC
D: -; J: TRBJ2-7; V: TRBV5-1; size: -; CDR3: CASSLEDQTSYEQYF; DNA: TGCGCCAGCAGCTTGGAAGACCAGACTTCCTACGAGCAGTACTTC
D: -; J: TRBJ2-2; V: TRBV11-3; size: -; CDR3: CASSLGGRAAYTGELFF; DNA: TGTGCCAGCAGCTTGGGCGGAAGAGCGGCGTACACCGGGGAGCTGTTTTTT
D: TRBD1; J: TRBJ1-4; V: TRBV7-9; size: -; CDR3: CASSPRTGGDEKLFF; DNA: TGTGCCAGCAGCCCGAGGACAGGGGGGGATGAAAAACTGTTTTTT
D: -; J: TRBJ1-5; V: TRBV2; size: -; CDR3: CASSEYEGSLGQPQHF; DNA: TGTGCCAGCAGTGAATATGAGGGCAGCCTTGGACAGCCCCAGCATTTT
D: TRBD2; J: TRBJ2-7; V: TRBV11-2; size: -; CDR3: CASSDTGTSGRYEQYF; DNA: TGTGCCAGCAGCGACACCGGGACTAGCGGGAGGTACGAGCAGTACTTC
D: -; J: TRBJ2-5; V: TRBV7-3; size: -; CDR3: CASRQGLGRTETQYF; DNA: TGTGCCAGCCGTCAAGGCCTGGGGAGGACGGAGACCCAGTACTTC
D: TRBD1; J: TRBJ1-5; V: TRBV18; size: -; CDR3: CASSLRQGSEQPQHF; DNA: TGTGCCAGCTCACTTCGACAGGGAAGCGAGCAGCCCCAGCATTTT
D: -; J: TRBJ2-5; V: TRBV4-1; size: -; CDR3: CASSQGAQVGETQYF; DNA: TGCGCCAGCAGCCAAGGGGCCCAGGTCGGTGAGACCCAGTACTTC
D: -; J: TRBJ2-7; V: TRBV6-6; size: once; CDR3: CASSRGRGYSSYEQYF; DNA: TGTGCCAGCAGCAGGGGAAGGGGTTACAGCTCCTACGAGCAGTACTTC
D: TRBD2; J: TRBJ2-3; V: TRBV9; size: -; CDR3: CASSVSAVGTTYDTQYF; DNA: TGTGCCAGCAGCGTGAGCGCTGTCGGGACTACATACGATACGCAGTATTTT